This record looks at one T cell receptor beta chain sequence and its context. Its target antigen remains unknown. No quality values exist for individual bases; no much larger clone is one base distant. Library prep was done by the immunoSEQ multiplex PCR assay. This immuneACCESS table, as held by TCRdb, lists in-frame sequences with V and J called but not all clones. Of the missing ones, under half trace to an unresolved V gene in checked studies; the others have no known cause. The sample data list 75 to 100 clones, and nearly 99% of these were observed just once. Clones ranked in the top ten supply 9.5% of the sample. This entry is derived from a study of tumour-infiltrating T cells in Burkitt lymphoma (dated by TCRdb to 2019 to 2021). Turning to the overall study: Clinical outcome was correlated with TCR repertoire data, and overall and progression-free survival were found to be predicted by productive clonality independently of established prognosticators, including age at diagnosis.

Taken from cysteine to phenylalanine, the CDR3 has 14 residues. Only the CDR3 DNA stays, 42 bases, in frame from base 1. Cut back by 6 bases and 0 bases, the V and J ends lie 11 bases apart. The germline V gene sets CDR1 to MNHEY and CDR2 to SVGAGI. The rearranged segments are TRBV6-5 and TRBJ1-2, with no confidently assigned D gene. The origin of this receptor is a human donor with diffuse large B-cell lymphoma. Some clones in this sample may be carry-over from other donors' samples. Material: tumor tissue. In nucleotide form, the sequence is TGTGCCAGCAGCCTAAGGGAAACTAACTATGGCTACACCTTC. Its translation is CASSLRETNYGYTF.